This T cell receptor (beta chain) was profiled in a study of control samples from healthy donors and cancer patients. CDR1 is GTSNPN and CDR2 is SVGIG in the germline V gene (reference sequence). The V end lost 4 bases, the J end lost 3 bases, and 9 bases lay between the germline ends. CDR3 length: 13 residues. The data were produced by immunoSEQ multiplex PCR, yet TCRdb's version contains in-frame clones alone and is incomplete. The sample holds about 410,000 clones, over 75% seen once. The TCR was taken from a man aged 40-49 years with head and neck cancer. Specimen: PBMCs. The chain uses TRBV30 and TRBJ2-2; no firm D call. CDR3 region: CAWNWGYTGELFF. In DNA, the CDR3 is TGTGCCTGGAATTGGGGTTACACCGGGGAGCTGTTTTTT.